This T cell receptor (beta chain) stems from a study of response to subunit inactivated influenza vaccine. The V gene's germline CDR1 is SEHNR and CDR2 FQNEAQ (reference sequence). The CDR3 runs 15 residues. V dropped 0 bases and J dropped 4 bases, with 10 bases sitting between them. MiXCR, run by TCRdb on the RT-PCR reads, gives a single entry per CDR3 protein. This sample has hundreds of thousands of distinct CDR3 sequences, with approximately 17% found just once. Sequencing used PBMCs from blood, obtained around 5 days after vaccination. The V and J genes are TRBV7-9 and TRBJ1-5, with D perhaps matching TRBD1 (5 bases). This receptor was identified in a man aged 50-59 years who received an inactivated influenza vaccine. This chain's CDR3 is CASSLAITGNQPQHF. CDR3 in DNA: TGTGCCAGCAGCTTAGCGATTACAGGAAATCAGCCCCAGCATTTT.